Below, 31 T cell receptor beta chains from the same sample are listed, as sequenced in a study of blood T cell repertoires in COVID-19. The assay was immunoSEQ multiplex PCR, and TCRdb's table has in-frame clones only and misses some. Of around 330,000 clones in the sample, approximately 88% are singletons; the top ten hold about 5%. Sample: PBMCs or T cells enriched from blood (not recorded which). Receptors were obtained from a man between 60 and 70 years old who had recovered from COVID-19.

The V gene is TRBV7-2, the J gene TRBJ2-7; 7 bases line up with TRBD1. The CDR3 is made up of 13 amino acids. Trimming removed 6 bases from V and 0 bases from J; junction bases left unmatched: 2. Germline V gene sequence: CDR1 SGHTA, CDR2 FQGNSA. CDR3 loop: CASRDRPSYEQYF. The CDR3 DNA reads TGTGCCAGCAGGGACAGGCCCTCCTACGAGCAGTACTTC.

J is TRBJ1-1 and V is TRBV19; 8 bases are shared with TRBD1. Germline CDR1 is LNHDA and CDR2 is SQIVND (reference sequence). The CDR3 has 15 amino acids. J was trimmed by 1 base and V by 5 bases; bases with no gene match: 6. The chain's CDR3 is CASSEGQGGNTEAFF. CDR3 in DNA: TGTGCCAGTAGTGAAGGACAGGGAGGGAACACTGAAGCTTTCTTT.

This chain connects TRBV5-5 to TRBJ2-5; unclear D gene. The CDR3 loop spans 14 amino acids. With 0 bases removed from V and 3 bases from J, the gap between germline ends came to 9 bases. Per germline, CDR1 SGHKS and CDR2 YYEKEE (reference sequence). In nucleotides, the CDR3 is TGTGCCAGCAGCTTGGTCCCAGAAAAAGAGACCCAGTACTTC. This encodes CASSLVPEKETQYF.

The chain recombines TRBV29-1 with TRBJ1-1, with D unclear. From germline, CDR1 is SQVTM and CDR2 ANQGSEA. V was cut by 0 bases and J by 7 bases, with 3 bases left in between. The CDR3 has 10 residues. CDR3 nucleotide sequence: TGCAGCGTTGAAGATATTGAAGCTTTCTTT. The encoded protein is CSVEDIEAFF.

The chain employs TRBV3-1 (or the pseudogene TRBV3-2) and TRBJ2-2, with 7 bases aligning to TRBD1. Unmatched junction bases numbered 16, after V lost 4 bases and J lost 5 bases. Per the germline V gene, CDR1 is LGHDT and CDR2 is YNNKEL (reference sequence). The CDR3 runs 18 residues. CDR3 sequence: CASSPTWTGVPGTGELFF. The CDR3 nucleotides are TGTGCCAGCAGCCCCACGTGGACAGGAGTCCCGGGGACCGGGGAGCTGTTTTTT.

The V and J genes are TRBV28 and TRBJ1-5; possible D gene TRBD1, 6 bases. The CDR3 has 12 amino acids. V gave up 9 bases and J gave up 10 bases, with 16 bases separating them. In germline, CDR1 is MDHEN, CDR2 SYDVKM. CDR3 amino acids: CASGTSISPQHF. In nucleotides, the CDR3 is TGTGCCAGTGGGACATCAATATCTCCCCAGCATTTT.

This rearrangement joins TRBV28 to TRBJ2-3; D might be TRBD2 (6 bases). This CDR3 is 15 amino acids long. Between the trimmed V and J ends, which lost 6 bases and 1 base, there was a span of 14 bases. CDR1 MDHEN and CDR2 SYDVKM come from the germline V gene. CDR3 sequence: CASRPWDSRTDTQYF. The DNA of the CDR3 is TGTGCCAGCAGACCGTGGGACTCACGCACAGATACGCAGTATTTT. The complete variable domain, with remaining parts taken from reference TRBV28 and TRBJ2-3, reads DVKVTQSSRYLVKRTGEKVFLECVQDMDHENMFWYRQDPGLGLRLIYFSYDVKMKEKGDIPEGYSVSREKKERFSLILESASTNQTSMYLCASRPWDSRTDTQYFGPGTRLTVL.

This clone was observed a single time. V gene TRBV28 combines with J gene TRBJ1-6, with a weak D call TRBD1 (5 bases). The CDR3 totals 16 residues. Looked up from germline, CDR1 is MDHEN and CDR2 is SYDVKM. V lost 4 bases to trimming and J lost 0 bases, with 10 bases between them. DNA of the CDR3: TGTGCCAGCAGTTCCGGGGGGAGCTCCTATAATTCACCCCTCCACTTT. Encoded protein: CASSSGGSSYNSPLHF.

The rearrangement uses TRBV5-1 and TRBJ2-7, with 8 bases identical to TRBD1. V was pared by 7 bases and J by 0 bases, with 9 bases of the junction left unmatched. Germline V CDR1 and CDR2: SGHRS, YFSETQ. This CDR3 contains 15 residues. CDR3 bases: TGCGCCAGCCGCCGTGGACAGGGTAGCTCCTACGAGCAGTACTTC. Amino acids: CASRRGQGSSYEQYF.

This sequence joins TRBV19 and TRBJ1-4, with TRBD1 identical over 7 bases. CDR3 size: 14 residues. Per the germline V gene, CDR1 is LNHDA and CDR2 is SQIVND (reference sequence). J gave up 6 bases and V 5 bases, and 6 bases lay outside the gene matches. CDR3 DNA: TGTGCCAGTAGTGCGACAGGGCTATATGAAAAACTGTTTTTT. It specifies CASSATGLYEKLFF.

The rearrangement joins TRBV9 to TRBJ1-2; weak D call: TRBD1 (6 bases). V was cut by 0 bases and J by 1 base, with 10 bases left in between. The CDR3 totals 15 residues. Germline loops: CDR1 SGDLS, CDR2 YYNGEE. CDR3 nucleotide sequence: TGTGCCAGCAGCGTAGACCCGGACAGTAACTATGGCTACACCTTC. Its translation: CASSVDPDSNYGYTF.

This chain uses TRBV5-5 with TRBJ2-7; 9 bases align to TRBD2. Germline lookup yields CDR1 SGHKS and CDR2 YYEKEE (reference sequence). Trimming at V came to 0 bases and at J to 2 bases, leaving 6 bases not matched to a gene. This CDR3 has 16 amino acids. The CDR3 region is CASSLGLREGTYEQYF. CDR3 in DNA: TGTGCCAGCAGCTTGGGGTTGCGGGAGGGAACCTACGAGCAGTACTTC.

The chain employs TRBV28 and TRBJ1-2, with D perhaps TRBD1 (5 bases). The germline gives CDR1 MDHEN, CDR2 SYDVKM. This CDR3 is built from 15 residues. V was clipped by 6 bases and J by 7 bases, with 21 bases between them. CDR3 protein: CASRLTLGQGSGYTF. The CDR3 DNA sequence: TGTGCCAGCAGACTTACCCTGGGCCAGGGCTCTGGCTACACCTTC.

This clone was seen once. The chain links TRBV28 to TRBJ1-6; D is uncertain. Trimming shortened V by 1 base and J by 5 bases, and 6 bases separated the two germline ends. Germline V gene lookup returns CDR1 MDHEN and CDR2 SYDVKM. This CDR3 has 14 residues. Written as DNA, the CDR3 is TGTGCCAGCAGTTTATCAGCGAATAATTCACCCCTCCACTTT. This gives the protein CASSLSANNSPLHF.

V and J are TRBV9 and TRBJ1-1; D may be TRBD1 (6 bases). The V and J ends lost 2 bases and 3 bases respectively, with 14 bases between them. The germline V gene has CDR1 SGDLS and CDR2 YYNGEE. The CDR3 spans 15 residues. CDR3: CASSVGDNRDTEAFF. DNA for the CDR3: TGTGCCAGCAGCGTTGGGGACAACCGTGACACTGAAGCTTTCTTT.

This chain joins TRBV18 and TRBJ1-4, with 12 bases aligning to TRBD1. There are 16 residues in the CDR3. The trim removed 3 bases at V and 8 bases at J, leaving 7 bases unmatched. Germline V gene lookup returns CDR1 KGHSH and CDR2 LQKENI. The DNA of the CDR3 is TGTGCCAGCTCACCGGGGACAGGGGGCCGGAGCGAAAAACTGTTTTTT. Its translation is CASSPGTGGRSEKLFF.

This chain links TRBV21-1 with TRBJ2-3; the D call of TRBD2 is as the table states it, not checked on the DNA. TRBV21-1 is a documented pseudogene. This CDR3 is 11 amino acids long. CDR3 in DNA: TGTGACCCCAGGAGGGCGGATACGCAGTATTTT. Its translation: CDPRRADTQYF.

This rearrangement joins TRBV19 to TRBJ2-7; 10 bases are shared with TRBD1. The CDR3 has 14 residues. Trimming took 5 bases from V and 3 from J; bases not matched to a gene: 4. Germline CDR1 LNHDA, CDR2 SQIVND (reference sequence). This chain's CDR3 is CASSSGQGIYEQYF. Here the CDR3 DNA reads TGTGCCAGTAGTTCGGGACAGGGGATCTACGAGCAGTACTTC.

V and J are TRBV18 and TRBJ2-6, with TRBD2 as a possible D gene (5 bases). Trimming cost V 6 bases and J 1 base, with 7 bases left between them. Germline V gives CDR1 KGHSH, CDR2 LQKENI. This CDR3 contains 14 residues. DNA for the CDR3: TGTGCCAGCTCCTGGGAGTCTGGGGCCAACGTCCTGACTTTC. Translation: CASSWESGANVLTF.

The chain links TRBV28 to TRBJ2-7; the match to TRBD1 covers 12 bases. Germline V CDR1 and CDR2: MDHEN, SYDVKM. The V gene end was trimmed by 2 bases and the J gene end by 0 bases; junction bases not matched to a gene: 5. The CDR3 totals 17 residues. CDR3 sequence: CASSLGTGGFSSYEQYF. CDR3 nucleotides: TGTGCCAGCAGTTTAGGGACAGGGGGCTTTAGCTCCTACGAGCAGTACTTC.

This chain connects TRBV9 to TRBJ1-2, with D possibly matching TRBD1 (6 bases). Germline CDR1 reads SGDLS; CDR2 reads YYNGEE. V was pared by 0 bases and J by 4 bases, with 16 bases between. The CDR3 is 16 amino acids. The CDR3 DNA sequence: TGTGCCAGCAGCGTAGGCCTGGACAGAGGGTTCTATGGCTACACCTTC. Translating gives CASSVGLDRGFYGYTF.

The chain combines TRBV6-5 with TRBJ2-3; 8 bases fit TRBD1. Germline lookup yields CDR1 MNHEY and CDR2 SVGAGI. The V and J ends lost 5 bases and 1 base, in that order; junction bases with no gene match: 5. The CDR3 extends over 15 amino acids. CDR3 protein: CASSQTGVGTDTQYF. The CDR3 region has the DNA TGTGCCAGCAGTCAGACAGGGGTAGGCACAGATACGCAGTATTTT.

The CDR3: CASITGREKLFF. CDR3 nucleotide sequence: TGCGCCAGCATTACAGGGCGCGAAAAACTGTTTTTT. The chain links TRBV23-1 to TRBJ1-4; D possibly corresponds to TRBD1 (6 bases). TRBV23-1 is flagged as an ORF with uncertain function. The CDR3 has 12 residues. V lost 7 bases and J 8 bases, leaving 11 bases between the germline ends.

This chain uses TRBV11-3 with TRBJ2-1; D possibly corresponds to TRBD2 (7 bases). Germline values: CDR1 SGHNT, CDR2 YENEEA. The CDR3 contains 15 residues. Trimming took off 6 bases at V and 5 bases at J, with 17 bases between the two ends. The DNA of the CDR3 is TGTGCCAGCAGTCTAAAGGGGGAGGGCCACAATGAGCAGTTCTTC. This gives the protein CASSLKGEGHNEQFF.

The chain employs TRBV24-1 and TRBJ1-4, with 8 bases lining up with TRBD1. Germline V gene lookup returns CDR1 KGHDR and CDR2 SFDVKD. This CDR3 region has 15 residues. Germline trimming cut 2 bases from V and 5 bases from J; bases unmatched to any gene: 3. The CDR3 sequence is CATSDSDRVNEKLFF. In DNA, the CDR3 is TGTGCCACCAGTGATTCGGACAGGGTAAATGAAAAACTGTTTTTT.

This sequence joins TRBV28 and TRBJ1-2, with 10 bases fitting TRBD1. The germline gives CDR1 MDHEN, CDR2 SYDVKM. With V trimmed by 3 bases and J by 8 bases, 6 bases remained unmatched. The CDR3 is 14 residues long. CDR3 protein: CASSFSGQGGGYTF. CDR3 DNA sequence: TGTGCCAGCAGTTTTTCTGGACAGGGGGGAGGCTACACCTTC.

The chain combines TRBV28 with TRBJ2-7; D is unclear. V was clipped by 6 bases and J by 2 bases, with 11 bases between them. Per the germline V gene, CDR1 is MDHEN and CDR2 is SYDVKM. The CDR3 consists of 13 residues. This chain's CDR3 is CASSTQETYEQYF. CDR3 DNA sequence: TGTGCCAGCAGCACTCAAGAAACCTACGAGCAGTACTTC. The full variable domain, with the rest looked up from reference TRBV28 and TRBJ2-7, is DVKVTQSSRYLVKRTGEKVFLECVQDMDHENMFWYRQDPGLGLRLIYFSYDVKMKEKGDIPEGYSVSREKKERFSLILESASTNQTSMYLCASSTQETYEQYFGPGTRLTVT.

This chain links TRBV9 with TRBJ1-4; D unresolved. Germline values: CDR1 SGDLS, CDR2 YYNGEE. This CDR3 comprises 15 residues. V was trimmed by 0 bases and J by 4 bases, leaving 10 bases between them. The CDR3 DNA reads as TGTGCCAGCAGCGTAGACGGGGATATTAATGAAAAACTGTTTTTT. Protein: CASSVDGDINEKLFF.

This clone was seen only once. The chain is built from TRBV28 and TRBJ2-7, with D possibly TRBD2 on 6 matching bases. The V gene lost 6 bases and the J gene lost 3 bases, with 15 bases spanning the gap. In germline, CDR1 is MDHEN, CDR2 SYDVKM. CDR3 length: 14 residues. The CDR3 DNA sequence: TGTGCCAGCAGGGAGGGACGCATCCTCTACGAGCAGTACTTC. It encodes CASREGRILYEQYF.

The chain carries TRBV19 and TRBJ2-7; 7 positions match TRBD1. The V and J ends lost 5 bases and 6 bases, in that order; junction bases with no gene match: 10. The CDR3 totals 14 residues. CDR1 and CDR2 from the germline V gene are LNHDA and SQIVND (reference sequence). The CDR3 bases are TGTGCCAGTAGTGAGGCAGGGGGATTGGGCGAGCAGTACTTC. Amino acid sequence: CASSEAGGLGEQYF.

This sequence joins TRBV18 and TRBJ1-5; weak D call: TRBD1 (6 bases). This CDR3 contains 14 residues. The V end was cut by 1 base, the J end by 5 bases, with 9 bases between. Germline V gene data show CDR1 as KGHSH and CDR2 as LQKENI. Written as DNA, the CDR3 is TGTGCCAGCTCACCACGGGACAAAGATCAGCCCCAGCATTTT. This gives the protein CASSPRDKDQPQHF.